What follows are 17 T cell receptor beta chains derived from one specimen sequenced in a study of T cell responses to AZD1222 COVID-19 vaccine. Only in-frame clones appear in the TCRdb table, and some are missing; sequencing was by immunoSEQ multiplex PCR. The table lists roughly 120,000 clones, more than 75% of them singletons. This sample comprised peripheral blood, obtained 28 days after the second AZD1222 dose. These receptors all stem from an adult who received the AZD1222 COVID-19 vaccine.

V gene TRBV18 combines with J gene TRBJ1-3; D might be TRBD1 (6 bases). The CDR3 spans 18 residues. Germline CDR1 KGHSH, CDR2 LQKENI. V shed 2 bases and J shed 0 bases, with 17 bases lying between them. The CDR3 sequence is CASSPRGAPALSGNTIYF. The CDR3 coding sequence is TGTGCCAGCTCACCAAGGGGGGCGCCGGCTCTCTCTGGAAACACCATATATTTT.

The chain links TRBV7-3 to TRBJ1-2; D gene uncertain. The CDR3 is 13 amino acids. Germline V lookup: CDR1 SGHTA, CDR2 FQGTGA. V was clipped by 4 bases and J by 8 bases, with 14 bases between them. CDR3 sequence reads: CASSSIRSRGYTF. The CDR3 coding sequence is TGTGCCAGCAGCTCAATCAGAAGTCGGGGCTACACCTTC.

J is TRBJ2-3 and V is TRBV7-3; D assignment may be TRBD1 or TRBD2 (6 bases each). CDR3 length: 17 residues. Germline values: CDR1 SGHTA, CDR2 FQGTGA. V dropped 4 bases and J dropped 0 bases, with 17 bases sitting between them. The CDR3 here is CASSSPRSGASTDTQYF. For the CDR3, the DNA is TGTGCCAGCAGCTCCCCCCGATCGGGGGCCAGCACAGATACGCAGTATTTT.

This chain uses TRBV7-3 with TRBJ1-2; 11 bases map to TRBD1. The ends lost 3 bases at V and 8 bases at J; junction bases unmatched: 5. The germline V gene has CDR1 SGHTA and CDR2 FQGTGA. The CDR3 runs 14 residues. CDR3 DNA sequence: TGTGCCAGCAGCTTCGGGACAGGGGGTTCCGGCTACACCTTC. Protein sequence: CASSFGTGGSGYTF.

This clone was counted a single time. The rearrangement joins TRBV4-2 to TRBJ2-3, with D tentatively TRBD1 or TRBD2 (6 bases each). Between the trimmed V and J ends, which lost 0 bases and 3 bases, there was a span of 16 bases. Germline assignment: CDR1 LGHNA and CDR2 YNFKEQ. This CDR3 contains 17 residues. DNA of the CDR3: TGTGCCAGCAGCCAAGAAGGGGGGCAGCGTAAAACAGATACGCAGTATTTT. It encodes CASSQEGGQRKTDTQYF.

This sequence joins TRBV10-2 and TRBJ2-1; TRBD2 matches at 10 bases. V shed 7 bases and J 6 bases; nucleotides not matched to a gene: 3. In germline, CDR1 is WSHSY, CDR2 SAAADI. This CDR3 comprises 13 residues. The CDR3 sequence: CASTSSGSNEQFF. The CDR3 nucleotides are TGCGCCAGCACGTCTAGCGGGAGCAATGAGCAGTTCTTC.

The V gene is TRBV7-3, the J gene TRBJ2-1, with 8 nucleotides matching TRBD2. Germline V gene data show CDR1 as SGHTA and CDR2 as FQGTGA. J gave up 2 bases and V 3 bases, and 3 bases lay outside the gene matches. The CDR3 sequence is 15 residues long. The CDR3 loop is CASSLKREPYNEQFF. CDR3 nucleotides: TGTGCCAGCAGCTTGAAGCGGGAGCCCTACAATGAGCAGTTCTTC.

The chain uses TRBV10-3 and TRBJ1-2; D not certain. Germline V gene lookup returns CDR1 ENHRY and CDR2 SYGVKD. The V and J ends lost 6 bases and 4 bases respectively, with 18 bases between them. The CDR3 covers 15 residues. The CDR3 DNA is TGTGCCATCAGAGGTTACAGCTCCCTGGCCTATGGCTACACCTTC. Protein: CAIRGYSSLAYGYTF.

This sequence joins TRBV5-4 and TRBJ2-1; 7 nucleotides agree with TRBD2. Germline V gives CDR1 SGHNT, CDR2 YYREEE (reference sequence). The CDR3 is made up of 14 amino acids. The J segment lost 9 bases and the V segment lost 0 bases, leaving 6 bases of the junction unmatched. Here the CDR3 reads CASSLVFGEGEQFF. In nucleotides, the CDR3 is TGTGCCAGCAGCTTGGTTTTCGGGGAGGGTGAGCAGTTCTTC.

The gene calls are TRBV25-1 and TRBJ1-2, with D perhaps TRBD1 (5 bases). This CDR3 has 14 residues. Trimming took 3 bases from V and 0 from J, leaving 8 bases between them. The V gene's germline CDR1 is MGHDK and CDR2 SYGVNS. The CDR3 sequence: CASSDRVSNYGYTF. The DNA of the CDR3 is TGTGCCAGCAGTGACAGGGTATCTAACTATGGCTACACCTTC.

The chain carries TRBV6-6 and TRBJ1-3; unclear D gene. CDR3 length: 15 residues. The V and J ends lost 0 bases and 4 bases respectively, with 10 bases between them. The germline V gene has CDR1 MNHNY and CDR2 SVGAGI (reference sequence). CDR3 amino acids: CASSYSEGGGNTIYF. The CDR3 region has the DNA TGTGCCAGCAGTTACTCGGAGGGAGGCGGAAACACCATATATTTT.

The rearrangement links TRBV4-3 to TRBJ1-2; TRBD1 matches at 7 bases. V was clipped by 0 bases and J by 4 bases; unmatched bases: 8. From germline, CDR1 is LGHNA and CDR2 YSLEER. The CDR3 has 16 residues. CDR3 in amino acids: CASSQDGTVEGYGYTF. In nucleotides, the CDR3 is TGCGCCAGCAGCCAAGATGGGACAGTGGAGGGCTATGGCTACACCTTC.

The chain employs TRBV27 and TRBJ2-7; tentatively, D is TRBD2 (5 bases). Trimming removed 3 bases from V and 3 bases from J, with 12 bases in between. CDR1 and CDR2 (germline): MNHEY, SMNVEV (reference sequence). This CDR3 is 14 amino acids long. CDR3 DNA sequence: TGTGCCAGCAGTTTCTCGGGATCCGTCTACGAGCAGTACTTC. Its translation: CASSFSGSVYEQYF.

V and J are TRBV7-9 and TRBJ1-2; 10 nucleotides line up with TRBD1. J was trimmed by 7 bases and V by 3 bases; bases with no gene match: 11. Per germline, CDR1 SEHNR and CDR2 FQNEAQ (reference sequence). The CDR3 consists of 16 residues. The CDR3 DNA reads TGTGCCAGCAGCTTGGGGGACAGGGGAAACTTCGCTGGCTACACCTTC. This encodes CASSLGDRGNFAGYTF.

The CDR3 DNA reads as TGTGCCAGTAACACACAGGGGGCCACCTACAATGAGCAGTTCTTC. It translates to CASNTQGATYNEQFF. V usage is TRBV19 and J usage is TRBJ2-1, with 9 positions matching TRBD1. The CDR3 is 15 residues long. Trimming at V came to 7 bases and at J to 2 bases, leaving 6 bases not matched to a gene. Germline V lookup: CDR1 LNHDA, CDR2 SQIVND (reference sequence). The complete variable domain, with remaining parts taken from reference TRBV19 and TRBJ2-1, reads DGGITQSPKYLFRKEGQNVTLSCEQNLNHDAMYWYRQDPGQGLRLIYYSQIVNDFQKGDIAEGYSVSREKKESFPLTVTSAQKNPTAFYLCASNTQGATYNEQFFGPGTRLTVL.

The V gene is TRBV13, the J gene TRBJ2-1, with a tentative D call TRBD1 (5 bases). Germline lookup yields CDR1 PRHDT and CDR2 FYEKMQ (reference sequence). This CDR3 has 13 residues. V was cut by 7 bases and J by 8 bases, with 15 bases left in between. CDR3 sequence: CASIEIGVHEQFF. CDR3 nucleotide sequence: TGTGCCAGCATTGAAATAGGGGTGCATGAGCAGTTCTTC.

The chain joins TRBV19 to TRBJ2-2, with D perhaps TRBD1 or TRBD2 (5 bases each). Per germline, CDR1 LNHDA and CDR2 SQIVND (reference sequence). Trimming took off 3 bases at V and 0 bases at J, with 23 bases between the two ends. The CDR3 is 20 amino acids. The CDR3 spells CASSIRGRRNLAPNTGELFF. As DNA, the CDR3 is TGTGCCAGTAGTATTAGGGGACGAAGGAATCTAGCTCCGAACACCGGGGAGCTGTTTTTT.